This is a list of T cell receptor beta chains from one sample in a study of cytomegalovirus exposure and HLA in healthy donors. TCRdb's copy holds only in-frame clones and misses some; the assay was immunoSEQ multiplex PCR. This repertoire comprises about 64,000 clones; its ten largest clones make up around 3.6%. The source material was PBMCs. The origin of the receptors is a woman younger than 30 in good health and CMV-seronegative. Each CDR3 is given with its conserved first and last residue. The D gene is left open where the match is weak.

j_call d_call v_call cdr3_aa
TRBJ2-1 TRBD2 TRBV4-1 CASSHRTSWDEQFF
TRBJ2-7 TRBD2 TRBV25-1 CASRGVGPGGGNEQYF
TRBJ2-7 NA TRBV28 CASKGGRGVYEQYF
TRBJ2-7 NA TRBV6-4 CASLAYEQYF
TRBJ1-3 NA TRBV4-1 CASSRGGLVGYGNTIYF
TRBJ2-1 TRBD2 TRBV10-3 CATRLADNEQFF
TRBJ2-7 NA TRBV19 CASSIVRIGWDSPYEQYF
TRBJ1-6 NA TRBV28 CASSWANVNSPLHF
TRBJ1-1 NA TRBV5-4 CASSLAGAMNTEAFF
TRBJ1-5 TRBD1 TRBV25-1 CASSDHGQGKDNQPQHF
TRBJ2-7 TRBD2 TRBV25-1 CASSRREGYEQYF
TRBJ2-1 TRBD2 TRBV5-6 CASSASAGLAGEGEQFF
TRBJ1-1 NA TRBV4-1 CASSQEGGGAEAFF
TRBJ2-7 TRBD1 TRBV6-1 CASTEGTGGYEQYF
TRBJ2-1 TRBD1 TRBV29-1 CSVPGTGYGEQFF
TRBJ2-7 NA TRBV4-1 CASSKGGQITYEQYF
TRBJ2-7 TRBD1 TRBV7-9 CASSSIPRTGYEQYF
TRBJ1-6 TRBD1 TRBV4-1 CASSPGQGASPLHF
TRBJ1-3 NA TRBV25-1 CASSEAGNSGNTIYF
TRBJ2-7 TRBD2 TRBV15 CATSRDRLAGGEQYF
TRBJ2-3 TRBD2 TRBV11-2 CASLPGLAGGNTQYF
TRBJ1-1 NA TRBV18 CASSPDLTAEAFF
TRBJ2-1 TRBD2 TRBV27 CASSFGGGAYEQFF
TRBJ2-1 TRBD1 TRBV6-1 CASSPTGSSYNEQFF
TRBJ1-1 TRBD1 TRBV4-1 CASSPGTDLNTEAFF
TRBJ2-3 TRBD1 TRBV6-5 CASSGQGTDTQYF
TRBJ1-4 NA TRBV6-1 CASSVWDTYNEKLFF
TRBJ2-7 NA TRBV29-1 CSVRGGAGYEQYF
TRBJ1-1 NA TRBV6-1 CASKLTPRDTEAFF
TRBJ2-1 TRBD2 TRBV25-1 CASNKREGHEQFF